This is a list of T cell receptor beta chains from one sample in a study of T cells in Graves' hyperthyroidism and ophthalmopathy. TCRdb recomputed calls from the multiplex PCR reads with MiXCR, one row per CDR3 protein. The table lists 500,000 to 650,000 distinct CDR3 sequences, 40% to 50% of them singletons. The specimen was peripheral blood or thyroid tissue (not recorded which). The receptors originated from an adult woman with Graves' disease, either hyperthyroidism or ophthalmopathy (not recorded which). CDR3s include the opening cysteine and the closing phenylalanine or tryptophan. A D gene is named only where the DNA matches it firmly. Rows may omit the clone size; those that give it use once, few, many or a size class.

CASSLERGQETQYF	TGCGCCAGCAGCTTGGAGAGGGGCCAAGAGACCCAGTACTTC	14	TRBV5-1	NA	NA	TRBJ2-5
CASSSPTSGRGREETQYF	TGTGCCAGCAGCTCCCCGACTAGCGGGAGAGGAAGGGAAGAGACCCAGTACTTC	18	TRBV7-9	TRBD2	many	TRBJ2-5
CSATQGNTEAFF	TGCAGTGCTACTCAGGGGAACACTGAAGCTTTCTTT	12	TRBV20-1	NA	NA	TRBJ1-1
CASGGISGNTIYF	TGTGCCAGCGGCGGTATCTCTGGAAACACCATATATTTT	13	TRBV11-2	NA	few	TRBJ1-3
CSAKDPIGTGNEKLFF	TGCAGTGCAAAGGACCCTATTGGGACAGGGAATGAAAAACTGTTTTTT	16	TRBV29-1	TRBD1	once	TRBJ1-4
CSAPGRAYFTDTQYF	TGCAGTGCTCCAGGCAGGGCTTACTTTACAGATACGCAGTATTTT	15	TRBV20-1	NA	NA	TRBJ2-3
CASEDSFNQPQHF	TGTGCCAGTGAGGACAGTTTCAATCAGCCCCAGCATTTT	13	TRBV10-3	NA	NA	TRBJ1-5
CSASTGDTSRDDGYTF	TGCAGTGCTAGTACCGGGGACACTTCCAGGGACGATGGCTACACCTTC	16	TRBV20-1	NA	NA	TRBJ1-2
CSATGQGVWQPQHF	TGCAGTGCCACGGGACAGGGGGTATGGCAGCCCCAGCATTTT	14	TRBV20-1	TRBD1	few	TRBJ1-5
CSARDVRGRTSYGYTF	TGCAGTGCTAGAGATGTGCGGGGACGGACTAGCTATGGCTACACCTTC	16	TRBV29-1	NA	NA	TRBJ1-2
CAWSVRLDRGQSQPQHF	TGTGCCTGGAGTGTACGCCTCGACAGGGGGCAATCTCAGCCCCAGCATTTT	17	TRBV30	TRBD1	NA	TRBJ1-5
CASSLTGFGNSPLHF	TGTGCCAGCAGTTTAACGGGCTTTGGTAATTCACCCCTCCACTTT	15	TRBV27	NA	NA	TRBJ1-6
CARGSGETQYF	TGTGCTAGAGGTTCGGGGGAGACCCAGTACTTC	11	TRBV2	NA	NA	TRBJ2-5
CSAGVEGTSNYGYTF	TGCAGTGCTGGCGTCGAGGGGACATCTAACTATGGCTACACCTTC	15	TRBV20-1	NA	many	TRBJ1-2
CATSRDTSGANVLTF	TGTGCCACCAGCAGAGATACCTCTGGGGCCAACGTCCTGACTTTC	15	TRBV15	NA	NA	TRBJ2-6
CAIRADRGQDGYTF	TGTGCCATCAGGGCCGACAGGGGGCAGGATGGCTACACCTTC	14	TRBV10-3	TRBD1	few	TRBJ1-2
CSVERPGGAKNTEAFF	TGCAGCGTTGAGCGCCCAGGAGGGGCTAAGAACACTGAAGCTTTCTTT	16	TRBV29-1	NA	few	TRBJ1-1
CSVEVRVANTEAFF	TGCAGCGTTGAAGTTAGGGTAGCGAACACTGAAGCTTTCTTT	14	TRBV29-1	NA	NA	TRBJ1-1
CASSLVGFGYTF	TGTGCCAGCAGCTTAGTGGGCTTTGGCTACACCTTC	12	TRBV7-2	NA	many	TRBJ1-2
CAISPGQGRGGNQPQYF	TGTGCCATCAGCCCGGGACAGGGGAGAGGTGGCAATCAGCCCCAGTACTTC	17	TRBV10-3	TRBD1	few	TRBJ2-5
CASSQRGTGAYEQYF	TGCGCCAGCAGCCAAAGGGGGACAGGAGCCTACGAGCAGTACTTC	15	TRBV4-3	TRBD1	NA	TRBJ2-7
CASLETGFVNQPQHF	TGTGCCAGCTTAGAGACAGGGTTTGTAAATCAGCCCCAGCATTTT	15	TRBV25-1	TRBD1	NA	TRBJ1-5
CASSSGQASLHTEAFF	TGTGCCAGCAGCTCAGGACAGGCGAGTTTGCACACTGAAGCTTTCTTT	16	TRBV7-9	TRBD1	NA	TRBJ1-1